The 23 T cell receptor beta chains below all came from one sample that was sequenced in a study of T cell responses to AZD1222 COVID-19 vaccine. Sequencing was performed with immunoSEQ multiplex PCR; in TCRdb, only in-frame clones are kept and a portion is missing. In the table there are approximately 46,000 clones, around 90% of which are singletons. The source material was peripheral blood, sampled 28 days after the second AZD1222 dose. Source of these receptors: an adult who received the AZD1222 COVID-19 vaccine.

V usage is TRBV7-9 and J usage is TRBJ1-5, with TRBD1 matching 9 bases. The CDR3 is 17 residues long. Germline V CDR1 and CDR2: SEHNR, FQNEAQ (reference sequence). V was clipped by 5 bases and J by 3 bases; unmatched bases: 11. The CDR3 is CASSIRQGGGDNQPQHF. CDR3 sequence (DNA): TGTGCCAGCAGCATCAGACAGGGGGGAGGGGACAATCAGCCCCAGCATTTT.

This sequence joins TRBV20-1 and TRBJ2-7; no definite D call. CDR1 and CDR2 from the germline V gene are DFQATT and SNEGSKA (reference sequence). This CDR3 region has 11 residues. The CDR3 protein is CRAGSSYEQYF. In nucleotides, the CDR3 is TGCAGGGCAGGCAGCTCCTACGAGCAGTACTTC.

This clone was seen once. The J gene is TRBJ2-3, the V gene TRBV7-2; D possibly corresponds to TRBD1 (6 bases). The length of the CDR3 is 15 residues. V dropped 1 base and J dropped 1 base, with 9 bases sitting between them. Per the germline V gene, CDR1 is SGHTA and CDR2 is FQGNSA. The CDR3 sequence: CASSLDAGGTDTQYF. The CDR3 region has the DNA TGTGCCAGCAGCTTAGATGCAGGGGGCACAGATACGCAGTATTTT. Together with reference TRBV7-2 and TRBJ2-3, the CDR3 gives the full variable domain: GAGVSQSPSNKVTEKGKDVELRCDPISGHTALYWYRQSLGQGLEFLIYFQGNSAPDKSGLPSDRFSAERTGGSVSTLTIQRTQQEDSAVYLCASSLDAGGTDTQYFGPGTRLTVL.

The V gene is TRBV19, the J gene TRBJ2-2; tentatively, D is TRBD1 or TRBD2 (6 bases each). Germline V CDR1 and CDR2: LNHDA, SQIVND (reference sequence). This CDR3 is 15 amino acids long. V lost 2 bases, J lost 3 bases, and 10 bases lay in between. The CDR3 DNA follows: TGTGCCAGTAGTATACCGAGGGGGGACACCGGGGAGCTGTTTTTT. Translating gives CASSIPRGDTGELFF.

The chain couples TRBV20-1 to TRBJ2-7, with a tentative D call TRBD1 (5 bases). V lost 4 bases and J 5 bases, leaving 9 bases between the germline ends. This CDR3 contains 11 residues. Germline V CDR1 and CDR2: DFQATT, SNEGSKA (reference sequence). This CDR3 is CSANRWDEQYF. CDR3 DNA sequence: TGCAGTGCTAACAGGTGGGACGAGCAGTACTTC.

Here the CDR3 reads CATSDHRDGDTDTQYF. The CDR3 nucleotides are TGTGCCACCAGTGATCATAGGGACGGAGACACAGATACGCAGTATTTT. This chain connects TRBV24-1 to TRBJ2-3; the D gene could be TRBD1 or TRBD2 (5 bases each). V was cut by 3 bases and J by 2 bases, with 14 bases left in between. This CDR3 region has 16 residues. CDR1 is KGHDR and CDR2 is SFDVKD in the germline V gene.

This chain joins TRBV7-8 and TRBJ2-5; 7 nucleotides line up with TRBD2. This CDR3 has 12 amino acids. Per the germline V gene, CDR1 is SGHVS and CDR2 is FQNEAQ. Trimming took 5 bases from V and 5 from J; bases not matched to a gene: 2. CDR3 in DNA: TGTGCCAGCAGCCCACTAGCGGAGACCCAGTACTTC. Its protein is CASSPLAETQYF.

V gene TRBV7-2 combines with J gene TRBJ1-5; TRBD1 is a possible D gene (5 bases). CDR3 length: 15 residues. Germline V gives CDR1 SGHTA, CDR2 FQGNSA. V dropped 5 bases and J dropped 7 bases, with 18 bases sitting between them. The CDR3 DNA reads TGTGCCAGCAGCCCCGATAGGCAGGGAGGGCAGCCCCAGCATTTT. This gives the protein CASSPDRQGGQPQHF.

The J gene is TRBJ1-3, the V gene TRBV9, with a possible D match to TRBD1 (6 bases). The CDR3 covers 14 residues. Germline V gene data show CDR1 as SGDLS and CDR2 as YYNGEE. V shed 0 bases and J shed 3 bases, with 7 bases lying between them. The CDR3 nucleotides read TGTGCCAGCAGCGTAGGGGGGCTTGGAAACACCATATATTTT. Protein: CASSVGGLGNTIYF.

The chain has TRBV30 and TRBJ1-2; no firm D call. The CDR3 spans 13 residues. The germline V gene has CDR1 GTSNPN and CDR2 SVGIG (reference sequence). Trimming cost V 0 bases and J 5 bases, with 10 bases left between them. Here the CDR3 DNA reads TGTGCCTGGAGTGTGGACCTGTGGTATGGCTACACCTTC. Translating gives CAWSVDLWYGYTF.

CDR3 nucleotide sequence: TGTGCCAGCAGCTTACGGACAGGGGGCGTAGCGGGGCAGTACTTC. The encoded protein is CASSLRTGGVAGQYF. The chain is built from TRBV5-4 and TRBJ2-7; 11 positions agree with TRBD1. The CDR3 runs to 15 residues. J gave up 9 bases and V 2 bases, and 10 bases lay outside the gene matches. Germline assignment: CDR1 SGHNT and CDR2 YYREEE (reference sequence).

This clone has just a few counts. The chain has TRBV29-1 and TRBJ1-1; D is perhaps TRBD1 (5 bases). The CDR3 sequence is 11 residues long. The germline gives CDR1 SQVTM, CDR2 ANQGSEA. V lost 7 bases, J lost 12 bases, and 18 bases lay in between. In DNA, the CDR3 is TGCAGCGGGGGGACTCTCTGGGAGTCTTTCTTT. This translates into CSGGTLWESFF.

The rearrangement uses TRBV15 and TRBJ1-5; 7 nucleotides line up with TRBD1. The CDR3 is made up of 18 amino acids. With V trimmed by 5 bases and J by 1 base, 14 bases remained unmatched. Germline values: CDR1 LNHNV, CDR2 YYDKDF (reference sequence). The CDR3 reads CATSGIKTGTASNQPQHF. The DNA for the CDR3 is TGTGCCACCAGCGGTATTAAGACCGGGACAGCGAGCAATCAGCCCCAGCATTTT. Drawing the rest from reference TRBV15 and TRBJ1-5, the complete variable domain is DAMVIQNPRYQVTQFGKPVTLSCSQTLNHNVMYWYQQKSSQAPKLLFHYYDKDFNNEADTPDNFQSRRPNTSFCFLDIRSPGLGDTAMYLCATSGIKTGTASNQPQHFGDGTRLSIL.

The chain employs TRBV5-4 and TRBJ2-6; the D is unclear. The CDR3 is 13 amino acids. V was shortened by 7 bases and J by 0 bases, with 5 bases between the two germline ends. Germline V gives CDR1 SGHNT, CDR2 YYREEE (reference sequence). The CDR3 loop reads CASRISGANVLTF. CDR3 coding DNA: TGTGCCAGCCGGATCTCTGGGGCCAACGTCCTGACTTTC.

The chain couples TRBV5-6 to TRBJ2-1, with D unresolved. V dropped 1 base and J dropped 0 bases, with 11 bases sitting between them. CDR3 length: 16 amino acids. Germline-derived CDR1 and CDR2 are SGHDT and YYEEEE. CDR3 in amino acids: CASSLFALSSYNEQFF. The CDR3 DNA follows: TGTGCCAGCAGCTTGTTCGCGCTAAGCTCCTACAATGAGCAGTTCTTC.

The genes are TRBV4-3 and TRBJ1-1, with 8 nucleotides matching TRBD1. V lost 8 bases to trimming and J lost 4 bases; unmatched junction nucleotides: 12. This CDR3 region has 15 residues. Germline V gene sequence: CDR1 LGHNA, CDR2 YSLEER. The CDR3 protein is CASRGQQGAGTEAFF. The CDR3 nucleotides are TGCGCCAGCCGAGGTCAGCAGGGGGCCGGCACTGAAGCTTTCTTT.

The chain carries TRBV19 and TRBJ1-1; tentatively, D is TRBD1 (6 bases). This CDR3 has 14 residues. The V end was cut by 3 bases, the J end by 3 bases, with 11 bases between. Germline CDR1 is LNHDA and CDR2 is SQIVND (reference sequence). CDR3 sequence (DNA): TGTGCCAGTAGTATGGGCAGGGGAGACACTGAAGCTTTCTTT. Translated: CASSMGRGDTEAFF.

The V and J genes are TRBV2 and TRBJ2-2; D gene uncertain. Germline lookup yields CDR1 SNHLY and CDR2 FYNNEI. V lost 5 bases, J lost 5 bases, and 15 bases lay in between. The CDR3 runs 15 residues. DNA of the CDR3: TGTGCCAGCAGTCCTGGTCAAGTAGAGACCGGGGAGCTGTTTTTT. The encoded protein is CASSPGQVETGELFF. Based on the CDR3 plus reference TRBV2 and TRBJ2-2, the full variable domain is EPEVTQTPSHQVTQMGQEVILRCVPISNHLYFYWYRQILGQKVEFLVSFYNNEISEKSEIFDDQFSVERPDGSNFTLKIRSTKLEDSAMYFCASSPGQVETGELFFGEGSRLTVL.

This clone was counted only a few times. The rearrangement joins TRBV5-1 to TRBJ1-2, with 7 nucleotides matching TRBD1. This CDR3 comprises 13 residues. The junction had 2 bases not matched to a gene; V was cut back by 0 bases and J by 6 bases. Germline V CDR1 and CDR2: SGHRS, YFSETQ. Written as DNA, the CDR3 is TGCGCCAGCAGCTTGGTCGGACAGGATGGCTACACCTTC. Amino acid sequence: CASSLVGQDGYTF.

The CDR3 spells CASSLGGANEKLFF. DNA of the CDR3: TGTGCCAGCAGCCTGGGAGGGGCTAATGAAAAACTGTTTTTT. The chain joins TRBV9 to TRBJ1-4, with a tentative D call TRBD1 (5 bases). CDR1 SGDLS and CDR2 YYNGEE come from the germline V gene. The V end lost 4 bases, the J end lost 3 bases, and 10 bases lay between the germline ends. The CDR3 has 14 amino acids. Complete variable domain (other parts from reference TRBV9 and TRBJ1-4): DSGVTQTPKHLITATGQRVTLRCSPRSGDLSVYWYQQSLDQGLQFLIQYYNGEERAKGNILERFSAQQFPDLHSELNLSSLELGDSALYFCASSLGGANEKLFFGSGTQLSVL.

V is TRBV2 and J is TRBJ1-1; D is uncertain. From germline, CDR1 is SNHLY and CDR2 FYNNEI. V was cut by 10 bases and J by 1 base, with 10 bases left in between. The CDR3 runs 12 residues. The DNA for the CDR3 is TGTGCCACCCCCCCTAAGAACACTGAAGCTTTCTTT. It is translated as CATPPKNTEAFF. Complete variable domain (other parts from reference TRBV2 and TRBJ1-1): EPEVTQTPSHQVTQMGQEVILRCVPISNHLYFYWYRQILGQKVEFLVSFYNNEISEKSEIFDDQFSVERPDGSNFTLKIRSTKLEDSAMYFCATPPKNTEAFFGQGTRLTVV.

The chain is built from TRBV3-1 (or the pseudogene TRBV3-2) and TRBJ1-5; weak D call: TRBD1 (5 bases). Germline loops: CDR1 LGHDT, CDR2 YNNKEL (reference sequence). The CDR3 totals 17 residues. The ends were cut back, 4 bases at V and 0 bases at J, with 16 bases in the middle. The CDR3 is CASSPGTVPNSNQPQHF. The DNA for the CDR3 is TGTGCCAGCAGCCCAGGGACGGTCCCTAATAGCAATCAGCCCCAGCATTTT.

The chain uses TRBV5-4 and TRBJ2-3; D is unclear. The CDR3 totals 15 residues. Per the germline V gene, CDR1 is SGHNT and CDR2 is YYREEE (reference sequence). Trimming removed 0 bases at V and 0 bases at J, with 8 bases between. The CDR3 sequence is CASSLDLASTDTQYF. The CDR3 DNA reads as TGTGCCAGCAGCTTGGACCTCGCTAGCACAGATACGCAGTATTTT.